This TCR beta chain was captured by sequencing in a study of control samples from healthy donors and cancer patients. The CDR3 sequence is 16 residues long. V shed 4 bases and J 0 bases; nucleotides not matched to a gene: 7. Germline lookup yields CDR1 SGDLS and CDR2 YYNGEE. Sequenced by immunoSEQ multiplex PCR; TCRdb stores in-frame clones only, minus some. This sample has some 160,000 clones; about nine tenths occur once, and the top ten carry 4% to 5.5%. The clonotype originates from a man younger than 40 in good health. The sequencing input was blood. The V and J genes are TRBV9 and TRBJ1-3; 7 positions match TRBD1. This CDR3 is CASSPPGQASGNTIYF. CDR3 in DNA: TGTGCCAGCAGCCCCCCCGGACAGGCCTCTGGAAACACCATATATTTT.